In its sample, the clone carrying this T cell receptor (beta chain) was seen a few times. The library protocol tagged individual cDNA molecules with unique molecular identifiers. TCRdb processed the 5' RACE reads anew with MiXCR; each CDR3 protein has one entry. The data show tens of thousands of distinct CDR3 sequences, over 20% seen once. The data derive from a study of early T cells in non-severe SARS-CoV-2 infection. The CDR3 is made up of 14 amino acids. The V end lost 3 bases, the J end lost 0 bases, and 9 bases lay between the germline ends. Per the germline V gene, CDR1 is SGHDN and CDR2 is FVKESK.

The rearrangement joins TRBV14 to TRBJ2-7, with D perhaps matching TRBD2 (6 bases). This sample comprised whole blood, obtained at baseline. This receptor was obtained from an adult who was a healthcare worker with PCR-confirmed SARS-CoV-2 infection or an uninfected control (not recorded which). CDR3 amino acids: CASSQDYLSYEQYF. The CDR3 DNA sequence: TGTGCCAGCAGCCAGGACTACCTCTCCTACGAGCAGTACTTC.